This T cell receptor (beta chain) was documented in a study of CD8+ T cells in alopecia areata. Documented treatment: oral pan-JAK inhibitor, 5-10 mg twice daily. Researchers took lesional scalp punch biopsies and peripheral blood from people who were alopecia areata patients. Comment on this clone: The antigen is not known.

RNA was extracted and reverse transcribed into cDNA as the sequencing template. Some clones are missing from TCRdb's copy, which holds only in-frame ones; the method was immunoSEQ multiplex PCR. The sample lists 100,000 to 150,000 clones, around 60% occurring once. This CDR3 spans 16 amino acids. J was trimmed by 4 bases and V by 0 bases; bases with no gene match: 3. The germline V gene has CDR1 SGDLS and CDR2 YYNGEE. Study findings and constraints: In lesional scalp, particularly from alopecia totalis/universalis, clonality was higher than in normal scalp.

Here the sequenced sample was CD4+ T cells sorted from blood, taken at week 4, from a patient treated with tofacitinib. The sequence derives from a human donor with alopecia areata. The chain links TRBV9 to TRBJ2-2; TRBD1 matches 10 bases. The CDR3 nucleotides are TGTGCCAGCAGCGTAGGGGGACAGGGGTTCACCGGGGAGCTGTTTTTT. This codes for CASSVGGQGFTGELFF.